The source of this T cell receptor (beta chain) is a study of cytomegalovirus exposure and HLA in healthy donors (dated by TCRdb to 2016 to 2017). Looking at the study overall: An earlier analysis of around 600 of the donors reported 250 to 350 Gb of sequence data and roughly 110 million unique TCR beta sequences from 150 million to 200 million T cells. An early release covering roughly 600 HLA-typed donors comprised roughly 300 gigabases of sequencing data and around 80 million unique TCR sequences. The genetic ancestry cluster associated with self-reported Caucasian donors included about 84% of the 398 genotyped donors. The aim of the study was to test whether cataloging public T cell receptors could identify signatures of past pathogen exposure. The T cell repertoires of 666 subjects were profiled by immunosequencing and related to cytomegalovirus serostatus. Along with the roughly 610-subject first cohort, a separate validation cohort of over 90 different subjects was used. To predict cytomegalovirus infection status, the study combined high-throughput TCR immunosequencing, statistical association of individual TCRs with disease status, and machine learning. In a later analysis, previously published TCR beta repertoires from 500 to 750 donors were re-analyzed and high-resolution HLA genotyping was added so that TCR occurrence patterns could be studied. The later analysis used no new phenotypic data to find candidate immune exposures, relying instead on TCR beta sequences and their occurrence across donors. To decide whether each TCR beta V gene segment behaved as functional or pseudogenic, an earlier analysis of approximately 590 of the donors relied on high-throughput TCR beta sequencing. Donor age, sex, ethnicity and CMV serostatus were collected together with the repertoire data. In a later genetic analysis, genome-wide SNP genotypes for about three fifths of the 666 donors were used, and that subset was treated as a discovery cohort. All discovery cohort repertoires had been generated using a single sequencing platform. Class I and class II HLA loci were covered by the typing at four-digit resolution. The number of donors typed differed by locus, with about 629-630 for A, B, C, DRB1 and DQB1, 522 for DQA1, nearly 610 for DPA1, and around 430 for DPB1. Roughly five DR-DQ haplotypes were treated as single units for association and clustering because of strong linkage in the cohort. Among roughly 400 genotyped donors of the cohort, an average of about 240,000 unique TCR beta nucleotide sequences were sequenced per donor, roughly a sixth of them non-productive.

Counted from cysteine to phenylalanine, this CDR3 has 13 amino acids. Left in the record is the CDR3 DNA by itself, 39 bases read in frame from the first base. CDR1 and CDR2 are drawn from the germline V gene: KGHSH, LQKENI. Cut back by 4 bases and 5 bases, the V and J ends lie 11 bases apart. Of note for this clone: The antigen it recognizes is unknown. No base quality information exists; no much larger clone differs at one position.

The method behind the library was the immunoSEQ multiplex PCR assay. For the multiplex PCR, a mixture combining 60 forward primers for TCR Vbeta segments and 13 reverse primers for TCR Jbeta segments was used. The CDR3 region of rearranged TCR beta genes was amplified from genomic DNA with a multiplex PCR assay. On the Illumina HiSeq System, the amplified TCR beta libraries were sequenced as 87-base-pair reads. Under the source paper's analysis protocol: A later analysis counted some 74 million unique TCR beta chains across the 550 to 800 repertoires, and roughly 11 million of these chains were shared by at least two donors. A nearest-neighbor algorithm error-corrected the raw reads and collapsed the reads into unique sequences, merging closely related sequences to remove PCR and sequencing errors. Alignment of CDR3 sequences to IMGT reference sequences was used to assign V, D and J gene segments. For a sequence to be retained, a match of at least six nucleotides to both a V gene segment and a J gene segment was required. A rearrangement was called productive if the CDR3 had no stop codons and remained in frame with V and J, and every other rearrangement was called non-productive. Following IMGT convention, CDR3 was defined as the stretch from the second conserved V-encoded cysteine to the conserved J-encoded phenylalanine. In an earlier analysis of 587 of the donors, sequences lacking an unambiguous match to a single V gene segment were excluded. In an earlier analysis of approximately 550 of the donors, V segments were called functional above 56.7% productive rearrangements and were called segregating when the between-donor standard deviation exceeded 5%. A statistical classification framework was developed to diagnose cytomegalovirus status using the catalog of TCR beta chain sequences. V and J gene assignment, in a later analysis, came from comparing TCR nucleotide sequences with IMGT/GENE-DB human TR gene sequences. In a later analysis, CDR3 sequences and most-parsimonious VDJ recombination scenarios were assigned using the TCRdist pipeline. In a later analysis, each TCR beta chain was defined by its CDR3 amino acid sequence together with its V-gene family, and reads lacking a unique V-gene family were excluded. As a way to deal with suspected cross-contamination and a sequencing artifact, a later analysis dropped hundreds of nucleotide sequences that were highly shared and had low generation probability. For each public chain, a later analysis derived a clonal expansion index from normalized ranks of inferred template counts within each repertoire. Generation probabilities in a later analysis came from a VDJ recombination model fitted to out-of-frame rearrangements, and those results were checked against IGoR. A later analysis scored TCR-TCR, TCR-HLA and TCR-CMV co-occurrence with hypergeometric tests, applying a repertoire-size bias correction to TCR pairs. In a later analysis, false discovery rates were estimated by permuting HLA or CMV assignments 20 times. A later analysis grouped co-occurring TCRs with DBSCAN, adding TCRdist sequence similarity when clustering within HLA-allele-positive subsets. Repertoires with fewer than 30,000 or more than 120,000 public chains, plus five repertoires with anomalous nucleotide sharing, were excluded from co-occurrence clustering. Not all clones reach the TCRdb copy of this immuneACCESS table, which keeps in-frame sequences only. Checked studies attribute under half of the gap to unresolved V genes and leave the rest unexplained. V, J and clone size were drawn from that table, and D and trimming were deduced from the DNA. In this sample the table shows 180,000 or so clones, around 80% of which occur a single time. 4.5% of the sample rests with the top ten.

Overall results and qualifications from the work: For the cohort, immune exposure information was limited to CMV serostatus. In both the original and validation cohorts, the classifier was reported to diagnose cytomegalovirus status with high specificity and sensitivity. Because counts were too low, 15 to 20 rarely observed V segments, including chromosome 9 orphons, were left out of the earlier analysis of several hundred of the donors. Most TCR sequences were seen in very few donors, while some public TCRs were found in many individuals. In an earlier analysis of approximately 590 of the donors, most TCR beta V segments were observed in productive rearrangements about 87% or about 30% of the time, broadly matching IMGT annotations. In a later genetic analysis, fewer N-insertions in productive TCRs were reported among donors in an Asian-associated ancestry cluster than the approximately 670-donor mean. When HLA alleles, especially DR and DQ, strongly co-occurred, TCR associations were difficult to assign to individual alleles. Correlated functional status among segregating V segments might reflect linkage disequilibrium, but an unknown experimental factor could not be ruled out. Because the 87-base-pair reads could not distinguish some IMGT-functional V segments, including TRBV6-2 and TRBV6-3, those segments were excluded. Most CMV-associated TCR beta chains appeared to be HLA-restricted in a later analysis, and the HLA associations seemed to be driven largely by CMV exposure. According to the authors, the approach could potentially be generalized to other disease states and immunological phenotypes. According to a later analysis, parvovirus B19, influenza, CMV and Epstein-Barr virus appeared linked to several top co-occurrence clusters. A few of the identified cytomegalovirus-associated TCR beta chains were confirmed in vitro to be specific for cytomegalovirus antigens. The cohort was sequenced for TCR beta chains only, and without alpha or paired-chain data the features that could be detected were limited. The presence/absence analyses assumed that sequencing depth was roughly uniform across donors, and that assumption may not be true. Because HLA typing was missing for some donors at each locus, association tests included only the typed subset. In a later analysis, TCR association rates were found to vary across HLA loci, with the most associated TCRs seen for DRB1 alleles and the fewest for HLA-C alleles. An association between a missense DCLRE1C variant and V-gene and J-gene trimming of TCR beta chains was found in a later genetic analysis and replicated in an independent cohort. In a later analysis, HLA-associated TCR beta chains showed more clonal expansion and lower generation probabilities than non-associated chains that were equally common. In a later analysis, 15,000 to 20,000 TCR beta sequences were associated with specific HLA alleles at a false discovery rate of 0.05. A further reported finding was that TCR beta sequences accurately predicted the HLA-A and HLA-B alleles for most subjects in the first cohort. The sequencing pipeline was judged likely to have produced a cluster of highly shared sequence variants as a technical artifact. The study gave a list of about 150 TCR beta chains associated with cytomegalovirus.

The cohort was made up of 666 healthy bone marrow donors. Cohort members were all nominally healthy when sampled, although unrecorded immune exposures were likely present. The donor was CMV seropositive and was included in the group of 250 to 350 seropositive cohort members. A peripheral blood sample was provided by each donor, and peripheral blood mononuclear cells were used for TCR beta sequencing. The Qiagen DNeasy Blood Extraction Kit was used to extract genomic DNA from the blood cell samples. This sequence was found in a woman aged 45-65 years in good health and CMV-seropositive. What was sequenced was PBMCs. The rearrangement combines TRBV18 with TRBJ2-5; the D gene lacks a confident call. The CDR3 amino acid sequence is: CASSLGVGETQYF. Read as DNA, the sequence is TGTGCCAGCTCACTTGGAGTCGGCGAGACCCAGTACTTC.